This T cell receptor beta chain was documented in a study of blood T cell repertoires in COVID-19 (dated by TCRdb to 2020 to 2022). Background on the whole study: Samples covering the acute and convalescent phases of COVID-19 were provided by collaborators in the United States, Italy and Spain. The prospective study material was composed of cDNA or gDNA derived from T cells, B-cell-depleted T cells, or PBMCs. The dataset comprised deeply sampled blood TCRbeta repertoires from subjects exposed to, actively infected with, or recovered from COVID-19. The repertoires were released in a freely available public database meant as a resource for research on the immune response to SARS-CoV-2. The samples were drawn from the first 160 participants of the ongoing ImmuneRACE study and from 950 to 1,500 subjects provided by 6 global collaborators. The sample metadata nearly always contained a de-identified subject ID, COVID-19 status, age in years and sex. Where available, HLA class I and class II types were taken from metadata supplied by the sample provider and were not determined by assay-based typing.

The paper's findings and limits, for the study overall: The amount of clinical and demographic metadata varied by source and participant and was provided uncurated.

Reading from cysteine to phenylalanine, the CDR3 counts 14 amino acids. The kept DNA is CDR3 alone, 42 bases in frame from the first base. Relative to germline, V is missing 2 bases and J is missing 4 bases, with 4 bases of the junction outside any gene match. Looking up the germline V gene yields CDR1 MGHDK and CDR2 SYGVNS. About this clone itself: Its antigen target is currently unknown. The sample holds no much larger clone one base away, and base qualities are not on file.

TCRbeta CDR3 regions were amplified from genomic DNA using the immunoSEQ Assay, a bias-controlled multiplex PCR. In the authors' own workflow: Within the assay, amplification of reference gene primers was used to estimate how many nucleated cells each sample contained. To quantify the absolute abundance of each unique TCRbeta CDR3 rearrangement, sequence reads were collapsed and filtered. Productive Simpson clonality was computed per sample as the square root of Simpson's diversity index over productive rearrangements. TCRdb carries this immuneACCESS record with in-frame sequences only. Its versions omit some clonotypes, under half of them owing to an unresolved V gene in the studies checked, with the rest unexplained. The V and J calls and clone size come from that table; D and trimming were worked out from the DNA. The sample includes roughly 260,000 clones, with about 90% observed a single time. The top ten clonotypes cover about 1.2% of the sample.

Participants in the prospective study were aged roughly 18 to 100 years, lived in under 30 United States geographic areas, and enrolled through a virtual design. To assign participants to cohorts, the prospective study relied on clinical history that participants themselves reported in a screening survey and a study questionnaire. In the prospective study, whole blood, serum and a nasopharyngeal or oropharyngeal swab were collected from each participant by mobile phlebotomists. Additional blood draws and questionnaires over an approximately two-month period could optionally be provided by prospective study participants. Before DNA extraction, prospective study blood samples were shipped either frozen or at room temperature.

Material for sequencing was PBMCs or T cells enriched from blood (not recorded which). The rearrangement combines TRBV25-1 with TRBJ1-2, with 7 bases matching TRBD1. The clonotype was recovered from a human donor in a cohort exposed to, infected with or recovered from COVID-19 (not recorded which). The donor label of this sample is uncertain. The CDR3 region has the sequence CASSEDRVLYGYTF. The DNA sequence reads TGTGCCAGCAGTGAAGACAGGGTTCTCTATGGCTACACCTTC.